The 20 T cell receptor beta chains below come from one sample, sequenced in a study of identical twins. TCRdb re-derived calls from the 5' RACE reads in MiXCR, one entry per CDR3 protein. The sample holds 250,000 or so distinct CDR3 sequences; roughly 8.7% are singletons and the top ten take around 3%. Separately, the same data were catalogued under a study of yellow fever vaccine responses in identical twins.

Sequencing was done on a sample of CD8+ T cells sorted from blood. All receptors derive from a woman aged 18-29 years in good health.

The J gene is TRBJ2-7, the V gene TRBV27; possibly TRBD1 or TRBD2 for D (5 bases each). V dropped 1 base and J dropped 5 bases, with 12 bases sitting between them. The CDR3 totals 14 residues. Looked up from germline, CDR1 is MNHEY and CDR2 is SMNVEV (reference sequence). The CDR3 region has the DNA TGTGCCAGCAGTTTATTCAGGGCCGGGGACGAGCAGTACTTC. It encodes CASSLFRAGDEQYF.

The chain uses TRBV4-3 and TRBJ2-7; 7 positions agree with TRBD1. J lost 4 bases, V lost 2 bases, and 8 bases had no gene match. This CDR3 is 15 amino acids long. CDR1 LGHNA and CDR2 YSLEER come from the germline V gene. CDR3 DNA: TGCGCCAGCAGCCAATACAGGGGTAAGGATTACGAGCAGTACTTC. Encoded protein: CASSQYRGKDYEQYF.

V is TRBV7-9 and J is TRBJ1-2, with a possible D match to TRBD1 (6 bases). V lost 1 base and J 3 bases, leaving 15 bases between the germline ends. The CDR3 spans 16 residues. CDR1 SEHNR and CDR2 FQNEAQ come from the germline V gene (reference sequence). The CDR3 sequence is CASSLEGWGGDYGYTF. DNA for the CDR3: TGTGCCAGCAGCTTAGAAGGATGGGGGGGCGACTATGGCTACACCTTC.

In its sample, this clonotype was seen a few times. This chain uses TRBV4-1 with TRBJ2-7; 9 bases are a match to TRBD2. V lost 1 base to trimming and J lost 6 bases; unmatched junction nucleotides: 10. The CDR3 covers 16 residues. Germline CDR1 and CDR2: MGHRA and YSYEKL. DNA of the CDR3: TGCGCCAGCAGCCAAGCTAGCGGGATCTCCCTCGTCGAGCAGTACTTC. As protein: CASSQASGISLVEQYF.

This chain joins TRBV6-5 and TRBJ2-3, with TRBD2 matching 9 bases. Trimming removed 4 bases from V and 1 base from J; junction bases left unmatched: 6. CDR3 length: 16 amino acids. Germline V gene lookup returns CDR1 MNHEY and CDR2 SVGAGI. The CDR3 DNA reads as TGTGCCAGCAGTTTAACGGGCGGGGGGGGCACAGATACGCAGTATTTT. Translation gives CASSLTGGGGTDTQYF.

This clonotype was detected ten times or more. The chain has TRBV29-1 and TRBJ2-1, with 9 bases lining up with TRBD2. The CDR3 length is 14 residues. With V trimmed by 7 bases and J by 5 bases, 9 bases remained unmatched. The germline V gene encodes CDR1 SQVTM and CDR2 ANQGSEA. The CDR3 loop reads CSDRSPSGNNEQFF. The CDR3 DNA is TGCAGCGACCGATCGCCTAGCGGGAACAATGAGCAGTTCTTC.

This chain uses TRBV7-8 with TRBJ2-2; D unresolved. Looked up from germline, CDR1 is SGHVS and CDR2 is FQNEAQ. The CDR3 spans 16 residues. Trimming removed 0 bases at V and 5 bases at J, with 13 bases between. The CDR3 here is CASSLAQGPGTGELFF. CDR3 bases: TGTGCCAGCAGCTTAGCGCAAGGGCCCGGGACCGGGGAGCTGTTTTTT.

CDR3 sequence: CASSQVSSGDPYNEQFF. The CDR3 coding sequence is TGTGCCAGCAGCCAAGTTTCTAGCGGGGACCCTTACAATGAGCAGTTCTTC. The gene calls are TRBV3-1 and TRBJ2-1, with TRBD2 identical over 9 bases. The V gene's germline CDR1 is LGHDT and CDR2 YNNKEL (reference sequence). The CDR3 extends over 17 amino acids. The ends lost 1 base at V and 4 bases at J; junction bases unmatched: 8.

The chain combines TRBV12-3 or TRBV12-4 with TRBJ1-4; possible D gene TRBD1, 5 bases. Trimming took 3 bases from V and 7 from J, leaving 9 bases between them. The CDR3 runs to 13 residues. The CDR3 loop is CASSLRQGEKLFF. In DNA, the CDR3 is TGTGCCAGCAGTTTGAGGCAGGGTGAAAAACTGTTTTTT.

The rearrangement joins TRBV11-2 to TRBJ2-2; D might be TRBD1 (6 bases). This CDR3 has 12 residues. Germline values: CDR1 SGHAT, CDR2 FQNNGV. Trimming took 10 bases from V and 7 from J, leaving 13 bases between them. CDR3 in DNA: TGTGCCACCGGAAGGGGGAGCGGGGAGCTGTTTTTT. It yields the protein CATGRGSGELFF.

This clonotype was seen only a few times. J is TRBJ2-1 and V is TRBV9, with D perhaps matching TRBD2 (6 bases). CDR1 SGDLS and CDR2 YYNGEE come from the germline V gene. V was cut by 1 base and J by 8 bases, with 13 bases left in between. The CDR3 is made up of 14 amino acids. The CDR3 DNA is TGTGCCAGCAGCGTAATCGGAGGAGGGGATGAGCAGTTCTTC. It encodes CASSVIGGGDEQFF.

V gene TRBV7-9 combines with J gene TRBJ2-3; D ambiguous. The germline CDR1 and CDR2 sequences are SEHNR and FQNEAQ (reference sequence). V lost 2 bases and J 2 bases, leaving 11 bases between the germline ends. The CDR3 runs to 15 residues. CDR3 loop: CASSLFRGYTDTQYF. The CDR3 region has the DNA TGTGCCAGCAGCTTATTTCGAGGATACACAGATACGCAGTATTTT.

This clonotype was counted many times. The rearrangement links TRBV12-3 or TRBV12-4 to TRBJ1-1; 9 bases match TRBD1. This CDR3 region has 14 residues. V shed 5 bases, J shed 5 bases, and the junction held 6 bases outside the gene matches. CDR3 loop: CASSSPGTGTEAFF. The CDR3, as DNA: TGTGCCAGCAGTAGTCCCGGGACAGGGACTGAAGCTTTCTTT.

The table lists this clonotype with many counts. The chain uses TRBV29-1 and TRBJ2-1, with 10 bases matching TRBD2. Trimming took 1 base from V and 5 from J; bases not matched to a gene: 17. The CDR3 totals 19 residues. CDR1 SQVTM and CDR2 ANQGSEA come from the germline V gene. CDR3 sequence (DNA): TGCAGCGTTGAAGCGGGGGCATCGACAGCGGGAGGGCTGGACAATGAGCAGTTCTTC. The encoded protein is CSVEAGASTAGGLDNEQFF.

V usage is TRBV6-1 and J usage is TRBJ2-7; 9 bases match TRBD1. This CDR3 has 14 residues. V lost 6 bases and J lost 3; bases outside the gene matches: 6. Germline V gives CDR1 MNHNS, CDR2 SASEGT. In nucleotides, the CDR3 is TGTGCCAGCAGGGAGGGGACAGGGCTCTACGAGCAGTACTTC. Protein: CASREGTGLYEQYF.

There are a few counts of this clonotype. This chain joins TRBV28 and TRBJ2-7; a weak D match, TRBD1 (7 bases). The V gene's germline CDR1 is MDHEN and CDR2 SYDVKM. The V end lost 3 bases, the J end lost 2 bases, and 11 bases lay between the germline ends. CDR3 length: 14 residues. DNA for the CDR3: TGTGCCAGCAGTTTCAGGGGGGCGGCCTACGAGCAGTACTTC. Residues: CASSFRGAAYEQYF.

This clonotype has more than one count but fewer than ten. This chain links TRBV7-2 with TRBJ2-7; D perhaps matches TRBD2 (6 bases). Germline-derived CDR1 and CDR2 are SGHTA and FQGNSA. The CDR3 has 16 residues. The V and J ends lost 1 base and 6 bases respectively, with 19 bases between them. The CDR3 here is CASSLVSARELCEQYF. CDR3 sequence (DNA): TGTGCCAGCAGCTTAGTTTCTGCTCGGGAGCTTTGCGAGCAGTACTTC.

With regard to this clonotype: One end of the junction fails to match germline, which may point to a read error. The CDR3 loop is CATSGRTSGLTDTQYF. CDR3 bases: TGTGCCACCAGCGGGAGGACTAGCGGGCTCACAGATACGCAGTATTTT. V and J are TRBV7-3 and TRBJ2-3; 11 bases line up with TRBD2. Germline assignment: CDR1 SGHTA and CDR2 FQGTGA. This CDR3 is 16 amino acids long.

This clonotype has just a few counts. V and J are TRBV23-1 and TRBJ2-1, with D uncertain. TRBV23-1 is identified as an open reading frame with a role that is uncertain. Deletions cut 8 bases from V and 8 bases from J, with 16 bases between. CDR3 length equals 13 residues. The CDR3 nucleotides read TGCGCCAGCCCCCCCGATGCTCGTGATGAGCAGTTCTTC. It codes for CASPPDARDEQFF.

This clonotype was recorded at least ten times. The chain couples TRBV5-1 to TRBJ2-3, with 7 nucleotides matching TRBD1. V gave up 0 bases and J gave up 3 bases; unmatched junction bases: 10. Germline assignment: CDR1 SGHRS and CDR2 YFSETQ. The CDR3 spans 17 residues. The CDR3 protein is CASSLDGTVYQTDTQYF. In DNA form, the CDR3 reads TGCGCCAGCAGCTTGGACGGGACAGTTTATCAGACAGATACGCAGTATTTT.